This T cell receptor beta chain was sequenced for a study of blood T cells in healthy people across ages. Findings and caveats of the study: Long-lived and aged donors differed, with more naive CD4+ cells and higher diversity in the long-lived.

Together with a sample-barcoded 5' primer, a J-beta primer mix was included in a second PCR lasting about 7 to 11 cycles. TCRdb reanalysed the 5' RACE reads using MiXCR and keeps one entry per CDR3 protein. Here the sample spans 1.5 million to 1.9 million distinct CDR3 sequences, under 55% being singletons. This clonotype has just a few counts. Its specificity is not known. Trimming pared 10 bases from V and 4 bases from J, leaving 7 bases between. There are 11 residues in the CDR3. Germline V lookup: CDR1 ENHRY, CDR2 SYGVKD. The TCR comes from a woman aged 18-29 years in good health. The chain is built from TRBV10-3 and TRBJ1-4, with D unresolved. Sequenced material: blood. CDR3 in amino acids: CATENNEKLFF. The DNA for the CDR3 is TGTGCCACGGAAAATAATGAAAAACTGTTTTTT.